This T cell receptor (beta chain) appears in the sequencing data of a study of PD-L1 blockade in urothelial cancer. About the research overall: Blood-derived samples held a median approximately 140,000 T cells.

The V and J ends lost 4 bases and 5 bases, in that order; junction bases with no gene match: 9. CDR1 is WNHNN and CDR2 is SYGVQD in the germline V gene (reference sequence). The CDR3 loop spans 15 amino acids. The patients' disease, urothelial carcinoma, was locally advanced or metastatic. This clone was detected once. TCRdb keeps only in-frame clones here, not all; method: immunoSEQ multiplex PCR. This sample has about 100,000 clones; about 89% occur once, and the top ten carry around 0.9%. The specimen comprised PBMCs, sampled around atezolizumab (anti-PD-L1) treatment. This TCR derives from a woman over 75 with urothelial cancer. The chain joins TRBV10-1 to TRBJ2-5; 8 positions agree with TRBD2. The DNA of the CDR3 is TGCGCCAGCAGTGGAGGGAGCGGGAGCAGGGAGACCCAGTACTTC. This sequence encodes CASSGGSGSRETQYF.